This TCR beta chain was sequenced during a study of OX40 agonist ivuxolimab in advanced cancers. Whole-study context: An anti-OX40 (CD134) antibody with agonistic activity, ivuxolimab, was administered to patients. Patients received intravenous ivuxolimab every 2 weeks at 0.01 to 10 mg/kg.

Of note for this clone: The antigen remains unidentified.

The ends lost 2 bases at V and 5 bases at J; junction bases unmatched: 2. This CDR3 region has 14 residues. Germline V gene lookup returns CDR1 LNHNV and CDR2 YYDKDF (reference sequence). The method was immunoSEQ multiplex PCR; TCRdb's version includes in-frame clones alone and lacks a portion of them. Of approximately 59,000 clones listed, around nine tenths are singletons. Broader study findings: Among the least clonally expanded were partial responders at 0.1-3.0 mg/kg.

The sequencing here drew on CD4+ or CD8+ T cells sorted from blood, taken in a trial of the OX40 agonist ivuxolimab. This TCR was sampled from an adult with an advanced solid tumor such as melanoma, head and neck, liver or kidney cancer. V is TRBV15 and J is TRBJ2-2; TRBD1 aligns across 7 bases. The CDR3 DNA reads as TGTGCCACCAGCAGACCCAGGGGGACCGGGGAGCTGTTTTTT. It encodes CATSRPRGTGELFF.